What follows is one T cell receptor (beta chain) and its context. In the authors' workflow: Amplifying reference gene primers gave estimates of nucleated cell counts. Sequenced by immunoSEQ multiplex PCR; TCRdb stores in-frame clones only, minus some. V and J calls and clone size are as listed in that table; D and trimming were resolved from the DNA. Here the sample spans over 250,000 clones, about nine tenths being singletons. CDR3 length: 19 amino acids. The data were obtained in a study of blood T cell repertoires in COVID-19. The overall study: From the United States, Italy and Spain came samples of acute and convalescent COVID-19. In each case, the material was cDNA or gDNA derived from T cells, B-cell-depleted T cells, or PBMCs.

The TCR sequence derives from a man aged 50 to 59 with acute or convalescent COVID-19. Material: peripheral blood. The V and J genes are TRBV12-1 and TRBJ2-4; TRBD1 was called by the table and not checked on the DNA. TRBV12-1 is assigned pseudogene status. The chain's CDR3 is CASSQTRQALSGAKNIQYF. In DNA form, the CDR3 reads TGTGCCAGCAGCCAGACACGACAGGCCTTAAGCGGAGCCAAAAACATTCAGTACTTC.